This passage covers 16 T cell receptor beta chains from one sample sequenced in a study of cytomegalovirus exposure and HLA in healthy donors. The PCR had 60 Vbeta and 13 Jbeta primers. Sequenced by immunoSEQ multiplex PCR; TCRdb stores in-frame clones only, minus some. The sample lists roughly 120,000 clones, about 80% occurring once. Input material: PBMCs. The source is a man in his forties or fifties in good health and CMV-seropositive.

The V call is TRBV7-9, the J call TRBJ2-6, with D tentatively TRBD1 (6 bases). The length of the CDR3 is 15 residues. Germline lookup yields CDR1 SEHNR and CDR2 FQNEAQ (reference sequence). Between the trimmed V and J ends, which lost 3 bases and 0 bases, there was a span of 6 bases. Written as DNA, the CDR3 is TGTGCCAGCAGCTTGGGACACTCTGGGGCCAACGTCCTGACTTTC. This encodes CASSLGHSGANVLTF.

J is TRBJ1-1 and V is TRBV5-1; 10 positions agree with TRBD1. J gave up 0 bases and V 4 bases, and 3 bases lay outside the gene matches. The CDR3 totals 15 residues. Germline CDR1 SGHRS, CDR2 YFSETQ. Here the CDR3 reads CASSRGQGMNTEAFF. Here the CDR3 DNA reads TGCGCCAGCAGCCGGGGACAGGGGATGAACACTGAAGCTTTCTTT.

The V call is TRBV5-1, the J call TRBJ2-5; TRBD2 matches at 9 bases. The J call may be faulty, since TRBJ2-7 better matches the DNA end. The CDR3 is 16 residues long. Germline loops: CDR1 SGHRS, CDR2 YFSETQ. The CDR3 here is CASSPGGRGGTYEQYF. In DNA form, the CDR3 reads TGCGCCAGCAGCCCTGGAGGGCGGGGGGGAACCTACGAGCAGTACTTC.

This chain links TRBV19 with TRBJ1-6; D gene unclear. Germline assignment: CDR1 LNHDA and CDR2 SQIVND (reference sequence). Trimming stripped 7 bases from V and 4 bases from J, with 14 bases between. The CDR3 is 15 residues long. Written as DNA, the CDR3 is TGTGCCAGTAACCCGGACGGGAAATATAATTCACCCCTCCACTTT. Translation gives CASNPDGKYNSPLHF.

The V call is TRBV7-9, the J call TRBJ2-7; D uncertain. V shed 4 bases and J shed 4 bases, with 8 bases lying between them. CDR1 and CDR2 (germline): SEHNR, FQNEAQ (reference sequence). The CDR3 loop spans 12 amino acids. CDR3 in DNA: TGTGCCAGCAGCTCCACAGATTACGAGCAGTACTTC. Translated: CASSSTDYEQYF. The full variable domain, with the rest looked up from reference TRBV7-9 and TRBJ2-7, is DTGVSQNPRHKITKRGQNVTFRCDPISEHNRLYWYRQTLGQGPEFLTYFQNEAQLEKSRLLSDRFSAERPKGSFSTLEIQRTEQGDSAMYLCASSSTDYEQYFGPGTRLTVT.

This chain links TRBV14 with TRBJ1-1; D remains unclear. The CDR3 loop spans 14 amino acids. The germline CDR1 and CDR2 sequences are SGHDN and FVKESK. The germline V and J ends were trimmed by 4 bases and 5 bases, with 14 bases remaining between them. CDR3 in DNA: TGTGCCAGCAGCCCATCGTTTACGGGGACTGAAGCTTTCTTT. Its protein is CASSPSFTGTEAFF.

The chain carries TRBV27 and TRBJ1-6; TRBD1 might be the D (5 bases). The V end lost 4 bases, the J end lost 0 bases, and 13 bases lay between the germline ends. The CDR3 consists of 17 residues. Germline loops: CDR1 MNHEY, CDR2 SMNVEV (reference sequence). For the CDR3, the DNA is TGTGCCAGCAGTTCTCGACAGTCGAGCTCCTATAATTCACCCCTCCACTTT. This gives the protein CASSSRQSSSYNSPLHF.

The chain combines TRBV27 with TRBJ2-3; D possibly corresponds to TRBD2 (5 bases). Germline CDR1 reads MNHEY; CDR2 reads SMNVEV (reference sequence). The CDR3 totals 13 residues. V gave up 3 bases and J gave up 6 bases, with 10 bases separating them. CDR3 loop: CASSFTEGDTQYF. CDR3 coding DNA: TGTGCCAGCAGTTTTACCGAGGGTGATACGCAGTATTTT.

A word on this clone: Mismatch with germline at one junction end may stem from a read error. The rearrangement uses TRBV29-1 and TRBJ2-6; D possibly corresponds to TRBD2 (6 bases). Germline V gene lookup returns CDR1 SQVTM and CDR2 ANQGSEA. This CDR3 region has 14 residues. The CDR3 DNA is TGCGGCGTTGAACGGGGGACCGGGGCCAACGTCCTGACTTTC. It is translated as CGVERGTGANVLTF.

The rearrangement links TRBV5-6 to TRBJ1-4; 8 bases are a match to TRBD1. The germline CDR1 and CDR2 sequences are SGHDT and YYEEEE. CDR3 size: 15 residues. J gave up 8 bases and V 4 bases, and 10 bases lay outside the gene matches. As DNA, the CDR3 is TGTGCCAGCAGCCTCAGGACAGGGTTGAGGGAAAAACTGTTTTTT. Translating it yields CASSLRTGLREKLFF.

The chain joins TRBV19 to TRBJ1-4; 9 bases fit TRBD1. Germline V gene lookup returns CDR1 LNHDA and CDR2 SQIVND (reference sequence). The J segment lost 8 bases and the V segment lost 5 bases, leaving 9 bases of the junction unmatched. CDR3 size: 15 residues. The CDR3, as DNA: TGTGCCAGTAGTCCCGGGACAGGGAAGATAGAAAAACTGTTTTTT. Its translation: CASSPGTGKIEKLFF.

The genes are TRBV5-4 and TRBJ1-2; 7 positions agree with TRBD1. With 4 bases clipped from V and 3 bases from J, the junction kept 6 bases outside the gene matches. Germline CDR1 is SGHNT and CDR2 is YYREEE (reference sequence). This CDR3 has 14 amino acids. This CDR3 reads CASSPTGDDYGYTF. The CDR3 DNA sequence: TGTGCCAGCAGCCCTACAGGGGATGACTATGGCTACACCTTC.

The J gene is TRBJ1-2, the V gene TRBV6-6; D is possibly TRBD1 (6 bases). V shed 2 bases and J shed 2 bases, with 9 bases lying between them. Germline V gene data show CDR1 as MNHNY and CDR2 as SVGAGI (reference sequence). This CDR3 spans 14 amino acids. DNA of the CDR3: TGTGCCAGCAGTTACCAGGACAGCAACTATGGCTACACCTTC. Amino acids: CASSYQDSNYGYTF.

The CDR3 sequence is CASSLTRSHTQYF. The CDR3 region has the DNA TGTGCCAGCAGCTTAACCAGATCACATACGCAGTATTTT. This chain links TRBV7-2 with TRBJ2-3; D unresolved. Trimming stripped 2 bases from V and 7 bases from J, with 10 bases between. In germline, CDR1 is SGHTA, CDR2 FQGNSA. This CDR3 contains 13 residues.

This chain connects TRBV2 to TRBJ1-1; D is possibly TRBD1 (5 bases). This CDR3 has 13 residues. Germline CDR1 and CDR2: SNHLY and FYNNEI. The V end lost 3 bases, the J end lost 3 bases, and 8 bases lay between the germline ends. Written as DNA, the CDR3 is TGTGCCAGCAGTGACACCAGGGACACTGAAGCTTTCTTT. This encodes CASSDTRDTEAFF.

V usage is TRBV7-6 and J usage is TRBJ1-1; D possibly corresponds to TRBD1 (5 bases). Germline lookup yields CDR1 SGHVS and CDR2 FNYEAQ. The germline V and J ends were trimmed by 5 bases and 7 bases, with 17 bases remaining between them. The CDR3 is 14 residues long. In nucleotides, the CDR3 is TGTGCCAGCAGCCGTGACTGGGGCACCGATGAAGCTTTCTTT. This translates into CASSRDWGTDEAFF.